A single sample gave rise to the 10 T cell receptor beta chains below, sequenced in a study of blood T cell repertoires in COVID-19. This table comes from immunoSEQ multiplex PCR, and its TCRdb copy is limited to in-frame clones, with some not included. The sample lists 300,000 to 500,000 clones, more than 75% occurring once. Sequencing was performed on PBMCs or T cells enriched from blood (not recorded which). All receptors derive from a woman aged 25-40 years with acute COVID-19.

V is TRBV4-1 and J is TRBJ2-2; D is perhaps TRBD2 (5 bases). V was pared by 2 bases and J by 6 bases, with 7 bases between. CDR1 is MGHRA and CDR2 is YSYEKL in the germline V gene. CDR3 length: 13 amino acids. The CDR3 DNA follows: TGCGCCAGCAGCCAACCGGAGGCCGGGGAGCTGTTTTTT. Protein product: CASSQPEAGELFF.

The chain is built from TRBV2 and TRBJ1-6; no reliable D call. Germline V gene data show CDR1 as SNHLY and CDR2 as FYNNEI. This CDR3 contains 11 residues. The V end lost 6 bases, the J end lost 7 bases, and 4 bases lay between the germline ends. The chain's CDR3 is CASRINSPLHF. DNA for the CDR3: TGTGCCAGCAGAATAAATTCACCCCTCCACTTT.

The rearrangement uses TRBV28 and TRBJ1-2, with TRBD1 identical over 11 bases. Looked up from germline, CDR1 is MDHEN and CDR2 is SYDVKM. V gave up 4 bases and J gave up 4 bases; unmatched junction bases: 11. The CDR3 extends over 17 amino acids. CDR3 sequence reads: CASSSTRTGGKSYGYTF. The CDR3 region has the DNA TGTGCCAGCAGTTCAACCCGGACAGGGGGCAAGTCCTATGGCTACACCTTC.

V and J are TRBV6-2 or TRBV6-3 and TRBJ1-2, with 7 positions matching TRBD1. J was trimmed by 8 bases and V by 2 bases; bases with no gene match: 11. Germline loops: CDR1 MNHEY, CDR2 SVGEGT. The CDR3 has 15 residues. The CDR3 region has the DNA TGTGCCAGCAGTTACGCCCGAGAGACAGGGTCAGGCTACACCTTC. Protein: CASSYARETGSGYTF.

The chain uses TRBV4-3 and TRBJ1-5; D unresolved. In germline, CDR1 is LGHNA, CDR2 YSLEER. The V and J ends lost 0 bases and 1 base respectively, with 7 bases between them. The CDR3 is 15 amino acids. The CDR3 DNA sequence: TGCGCCAGCAGCCAAGACAAAGCAAGCAATCAGCCCCAGCATTTT. Amino acids: CASSQDKASNQPQHF.

As regards this clone: This CDR3 is also generated by other DNA sequences in the sample. V usage is TRBV9 and J usage is TRBJ2-7, with D tentatively TRBD1 (5 bases). Germline V gene sequence: CDR1 SGDLS, CDR2 YYNGEE. Trimming took 0 bases from V and 2 from J, leaving 12 bases between them. This CDR3 has 15 residues. This CDR3 reads CASSVVGDSTYEQYF. CDR3 DNA: TGTGCCAGCAGCGTAGTAGGTGACAGTACCTACGAGCAGTACTTC.

The chain uses TRBV5-1 and TRBJ1-2; the match to TRBD1 covers 8 bases. The CDR3 is made up of 14 amino acids. The J segment lost 8 bases and the V segment lost 2 bases, leaving 8 bases of the junction unmatched. Germline V gives CDR1 SGHRS, CDR2 YFSETQ. CDR3 residues: CASSFSDRARGYTF. The CDR3 region has the DNA TGCGCCAGCAGCTTCTCGGACAGGGCCCGGGGCTACACCTTC.

The rearrangement links TRBV2 to TRBJ2-2, with 8 bases lining up with TRBD1. V trimming: 8 bases; J trimming: 5 bases; junction bases outside the gene matches: 10. The CDR3 length is 15 residues. The germline V gene encodes CDR1 SNHLY and CDR2 FYNNEI. For the CDR3, the DNA is TGTGCCAGCGGGGGACAGGCGGATCGAACCGGGGAGCTGTTTTTT. Its translation is CASGGQADRTGELFF.

The chain links TRBV7-3 to TRBJ1-2; 11 nucleotides line up with TRBD1. Trimming at V came to 0 bases and at J to 10 bases, leaving 4 bases not matched to a gene. The V gene's germline CDR1 is SGHTA and CDR2 FQGTGA. The CDR3 is 14 amino acids. The CDR3 here is CASSLTAGQGDYTF. DNA of the CDR3: TGTGCCAGCAGCTTAACGGCGGGACAGGGGGACTACACCTTC.

This clone has more than one count but fewer than ten. V is TRBV2 and J is TRBJ1-1; TRBD1 aligns across 8 bases. Trimming removed 6 bases from V and 7 bases from J; junction bases left unmatched: 13. Germline values: CDR1 SNHLY, CDR2 FYNNEI. The CDR3 consists of 15 residues. The CDR3 sequence is CASSEDRAFSGEAFF. The CDR3 DNA follows: TGTGCCAGCAGCGAGGACAGGGCATTTTCGGGTGAAGCTTTCTTT.